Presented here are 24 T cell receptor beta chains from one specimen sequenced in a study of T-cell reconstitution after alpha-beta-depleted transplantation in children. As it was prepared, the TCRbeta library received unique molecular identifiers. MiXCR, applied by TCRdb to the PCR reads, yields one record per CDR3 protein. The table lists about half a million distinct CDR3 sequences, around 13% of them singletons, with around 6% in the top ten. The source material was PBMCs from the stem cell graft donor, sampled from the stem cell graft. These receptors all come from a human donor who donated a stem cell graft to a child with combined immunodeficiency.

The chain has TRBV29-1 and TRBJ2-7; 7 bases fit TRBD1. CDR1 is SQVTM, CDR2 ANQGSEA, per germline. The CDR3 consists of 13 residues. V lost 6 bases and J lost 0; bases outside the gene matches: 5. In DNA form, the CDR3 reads TGCAGCGTCCGGACAGGACACTCCTACGAGCAGTACTTC. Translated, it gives CSVRTGHSYEQYF.

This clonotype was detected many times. The CDR3 DNA follows: TGTGCCAGCAGCCCCGGACTAGCGGGGGCCGATGAGCAGTTCTTC. It codes for CASSPGLAGADEQFF. V and J are TRBV28 and TRBJ2-1, with 13 bases fitting TRBD2. V gave up 6 bases and J gave up 8 bases; unmatched junction bases: 7. Germline CDR1 and CDR2: MDHEN and SYDVKM. CDR3 length equals 15 residues.

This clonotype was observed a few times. In DNA form, the CDR3 reads TGCGCCAGCAGCTTTCTAGCGGGGGGGGTGAATGAGCAGTTCTTC. This gives the protein CASSFLAGGVNEQFF. This chain uses TRBV5-1 with TRBJ2-1; 12 bases line up with TRBD2. CDR3 size: 15 residues. After removal of 2 bases from V and 7 bases from J, the junction contained 4 bases not matched to a gene. Looked up from germline, CDR1 is SGHRS and CDR2 is YFSETQ.

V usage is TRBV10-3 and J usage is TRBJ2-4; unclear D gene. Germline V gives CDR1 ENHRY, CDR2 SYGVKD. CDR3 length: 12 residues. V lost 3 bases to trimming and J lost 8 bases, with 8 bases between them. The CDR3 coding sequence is TGTGCCATCAGTGACAAGTATGACATTCAGTACTTC. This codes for CAISDKYDIQYF.

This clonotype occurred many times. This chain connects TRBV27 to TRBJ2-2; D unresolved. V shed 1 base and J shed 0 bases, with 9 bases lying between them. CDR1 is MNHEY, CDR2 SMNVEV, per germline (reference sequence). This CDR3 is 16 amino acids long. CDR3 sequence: CASSLWSSTNTGELFF. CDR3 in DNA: TGTGCCAGCAGTTTATGGTCCTCAACGAACACCGGGGAGCTGTTTTTT.

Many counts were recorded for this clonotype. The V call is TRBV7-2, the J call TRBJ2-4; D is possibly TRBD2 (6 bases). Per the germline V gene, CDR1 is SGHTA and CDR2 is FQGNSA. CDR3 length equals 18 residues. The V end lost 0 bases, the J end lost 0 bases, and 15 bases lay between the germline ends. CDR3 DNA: TGTGCCAGCAGCTTAGCGCGAAGCGGGTCTTTAGCCAAAAACATTCAGTACTTC. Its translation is CASSLARSGSLAKNIQYF.

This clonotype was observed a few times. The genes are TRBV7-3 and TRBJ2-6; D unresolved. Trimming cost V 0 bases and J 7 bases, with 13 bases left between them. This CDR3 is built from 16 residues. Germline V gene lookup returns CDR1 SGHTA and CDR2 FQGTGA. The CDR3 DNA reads TGTGCCAGCAGCTTAACGGGAACAGCAGGAGCCAACGTCCTGACTTTC. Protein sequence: CASSLTGTAGANVLTF.

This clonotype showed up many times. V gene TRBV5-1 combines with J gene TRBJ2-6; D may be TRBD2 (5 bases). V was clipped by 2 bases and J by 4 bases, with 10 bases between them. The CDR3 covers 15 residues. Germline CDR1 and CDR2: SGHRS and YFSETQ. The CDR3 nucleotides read TGCGCCAGCAGCTTAAGGGAGTCCGGGGCCAACGTCCTGACTTTC. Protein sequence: CASSLRESGANVLTF.

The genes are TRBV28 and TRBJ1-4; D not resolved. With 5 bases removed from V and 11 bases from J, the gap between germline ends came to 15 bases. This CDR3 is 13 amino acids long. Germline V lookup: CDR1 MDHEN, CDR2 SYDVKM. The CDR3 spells CASSLQDGVKLFF. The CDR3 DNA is TGTGCCAGCAGTCTCCAGGACGGGGTGAAACTGTTTTTT.

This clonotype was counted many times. In nucleotides, the CDR3 is TGTGCCAGCAGCTTTGTGGCGAATAACTATGGCTACACCTTC. Translating gives CASSFVANNYGYTF. The genes are TRBV5-6 and TRBJ1-2; D is unresolved. Germline lookup yields CDR1 SGHDT and CDR2 YYEEEE. V lost 2 bases and J lost 1, with 9 bases in between. The CDR3 is 14 residues long.

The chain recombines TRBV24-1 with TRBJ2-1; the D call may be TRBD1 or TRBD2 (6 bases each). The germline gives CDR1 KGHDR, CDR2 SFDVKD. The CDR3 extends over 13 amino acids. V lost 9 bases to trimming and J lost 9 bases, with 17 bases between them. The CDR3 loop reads CATRDPGASEQFF. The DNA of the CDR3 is TGTGCCACCCGGGACCCGGGGGCCAGTGAGCAGTTCTTC.

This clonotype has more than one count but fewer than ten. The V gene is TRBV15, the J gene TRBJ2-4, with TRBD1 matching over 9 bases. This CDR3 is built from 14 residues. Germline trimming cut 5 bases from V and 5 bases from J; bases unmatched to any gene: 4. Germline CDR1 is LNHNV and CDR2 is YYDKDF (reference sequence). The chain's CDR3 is CATSGRTGENIQYF. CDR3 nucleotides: TGTGCCACCAGCGGTAGGACAGGGGAAAACATTCAGTACTTC.

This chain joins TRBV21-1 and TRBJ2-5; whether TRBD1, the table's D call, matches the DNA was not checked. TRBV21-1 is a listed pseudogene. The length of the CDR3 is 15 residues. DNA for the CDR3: TGTGCCAGCAGCACCCGGGACAGGGGACAAGAGACCCAGTACTTC. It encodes CASSTRDRGQETQYF.

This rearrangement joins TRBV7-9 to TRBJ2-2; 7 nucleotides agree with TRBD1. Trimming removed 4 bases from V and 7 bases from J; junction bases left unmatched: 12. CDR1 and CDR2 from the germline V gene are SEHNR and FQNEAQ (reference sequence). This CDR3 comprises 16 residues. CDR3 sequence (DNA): TGTGCCAGCAGCTCAACATGGGGACAGTTTTTCGGGGAGCTGTTTTTT. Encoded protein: CASSSTWGQFFGELFF.

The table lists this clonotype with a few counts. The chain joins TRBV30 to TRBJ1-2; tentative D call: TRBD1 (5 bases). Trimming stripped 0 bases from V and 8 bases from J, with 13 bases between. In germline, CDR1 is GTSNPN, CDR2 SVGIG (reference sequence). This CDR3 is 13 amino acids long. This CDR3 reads CAWSVFRVGGYTF. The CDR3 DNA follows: TGTGCCTGGAGTGTATTCAGGGTAGGAGGCTACACCTTC.

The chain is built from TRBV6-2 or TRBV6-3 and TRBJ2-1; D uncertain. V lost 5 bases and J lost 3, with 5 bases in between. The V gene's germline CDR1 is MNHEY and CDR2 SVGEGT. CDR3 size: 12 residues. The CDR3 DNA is TGTGCCAGCAGTATGATCTACAATGAGCAGTTCTTC. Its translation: CASSMIYNEQFF.

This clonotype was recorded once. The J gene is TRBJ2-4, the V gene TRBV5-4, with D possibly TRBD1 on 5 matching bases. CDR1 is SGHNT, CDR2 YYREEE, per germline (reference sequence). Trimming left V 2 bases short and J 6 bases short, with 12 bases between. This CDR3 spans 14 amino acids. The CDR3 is CASSLYATGNIQYF. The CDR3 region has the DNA TGTGCCAGCAGCTTATATGCTACAGGAAACATTCAGTACTTC. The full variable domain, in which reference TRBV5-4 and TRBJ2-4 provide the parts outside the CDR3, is ETGVTQSPTHLIKTRGQQVTLRCSSQSGHNTVSWYQQALGQGPQFIFQYYREEENGRGNFPPRFSGLQFPNYSSELNVNALELDDSALYLCASSLYATGNIQYFGAGTRLSVL.

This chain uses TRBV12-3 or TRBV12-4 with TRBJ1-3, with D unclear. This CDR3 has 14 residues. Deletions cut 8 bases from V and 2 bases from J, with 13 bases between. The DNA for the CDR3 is TGTGCCAGCGACGGTGGGTTAGCTGGAAACACCATATATTTT. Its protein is CASDGGLAGNTIYF.

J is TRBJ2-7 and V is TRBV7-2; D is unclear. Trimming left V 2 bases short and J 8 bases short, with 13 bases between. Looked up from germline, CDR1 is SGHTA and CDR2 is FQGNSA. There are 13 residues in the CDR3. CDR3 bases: TGTGCCAGCAGCTTAAGGAGTCTGGGGAAGCAGTACTTC. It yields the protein CASSLRSLGKQYF.

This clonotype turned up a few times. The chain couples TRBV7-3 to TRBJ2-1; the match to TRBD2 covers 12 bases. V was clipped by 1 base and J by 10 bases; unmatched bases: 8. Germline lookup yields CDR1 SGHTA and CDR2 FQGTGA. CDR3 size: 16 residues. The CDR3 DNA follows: TGTGCCAGCAGCTTAAGTCCTAGCGGGGGGGCCAGAGAGCAGTTCTTC. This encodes CASSLSPSGGAREQFF.

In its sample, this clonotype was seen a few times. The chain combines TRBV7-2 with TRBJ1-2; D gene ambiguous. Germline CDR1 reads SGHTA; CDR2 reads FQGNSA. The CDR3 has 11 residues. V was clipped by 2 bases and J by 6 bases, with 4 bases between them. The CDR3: CASSLIDGYTF. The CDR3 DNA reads TGTGCCAGCAGCTTAATAGATGGCTACACCTTC.

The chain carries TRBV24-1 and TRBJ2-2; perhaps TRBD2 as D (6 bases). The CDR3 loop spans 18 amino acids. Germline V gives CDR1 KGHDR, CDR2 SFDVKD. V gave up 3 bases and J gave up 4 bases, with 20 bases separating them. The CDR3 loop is CATSDPRTPFGGTGELFF. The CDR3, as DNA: TGTGCCACCAGTGATCCGCGGACTCCCTTCGGGGGCACCGGGGAGCTGTTTTTT.

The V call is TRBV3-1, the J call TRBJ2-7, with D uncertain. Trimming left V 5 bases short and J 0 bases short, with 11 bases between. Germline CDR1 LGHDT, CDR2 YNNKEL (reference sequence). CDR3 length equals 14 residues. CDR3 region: CASSSGRVSYEQYF. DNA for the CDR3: TGTGCCAGCAGCAGTGGACGGGTCTCCTACGAGCAGTACTTC.

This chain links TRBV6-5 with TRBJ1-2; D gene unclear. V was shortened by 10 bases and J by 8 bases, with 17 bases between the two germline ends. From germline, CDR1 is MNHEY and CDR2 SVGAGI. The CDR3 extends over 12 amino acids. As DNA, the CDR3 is TGTGCCACCTCCAACGGGAAAGGGGGCTACACCTTC. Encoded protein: CATSNGKGGYTF.